Each of the 28 T cell receptor beta chains below was sequenced from the same sample in a study of T cells in Graves' hyperthyroidism and ophthalmopathy. RNA transcripts were the template for amplifying TCR beta CDR3 regions. First-round RT-PCR of the TCR CDR3 relied on the HTBI primer set. One entry per CDR3 protein, called by TCRdb with MiXCR from the multiplex PCR reads. Among about 560,000 distinct CDR3 sequences listed, roughly 14% were seen once. The sample was blood. The origin of the receptors is a woman in her thirties with Graves' hyperthyroidism.

This clonotype was seen only a few times. J is TRBJ2-1 and V is TRBV5-1; D is possibly TRBD2 (5 bases). From germline, CDR1 is SGHRS and CDR2 YFSETQ. The V end was cut by 7 bases, the J end by 0 bases, with 14 bases between. The CDR3 has 15 amino acids. The CDR3 region has the DNA TGCGCCAGCCTCATGGCGGGCAGCTCCTACAATGAGCAGTTCTTC. It yields the protein CASLMAGSSYNEQFF.

This clonotype was observed a handful of times. The chain joins TRBV7-8 to TRBJ2-1; the match to TRBD1 covers 8 bases. Looked up from germline, CDR1 is SGHVS and CDR2 is FQNEAQ. V lost 2 bases, J lost 4 bases, and 7 bases stayed unmatched. The CDR3 runs to 16 residues. Here the CDR3 reads CASSLNGQGRYNEQFF. Here the CDR3 DNA reads TGTGCCAGCAGCTTAAACGGACAGGGAAGATACAATGAGCAGTTCTTC.

The table lists this clonotype with many counts. The chain couples TRBV7-2 to TRBJ2-1; D unclear. The CDR3 loop spans 13 amino acids. CDR1 and CDR2 from the germline V gene are SGHTA and FQGNSA. V gave up 5 bases and J gave up 4 bases, with 9 bases separating them. The CDR3 region is CASSPKGYNEQFF. The DNA for the CDR3 is TGTGCCAGCAGCCCAAAGGGTTACAATGAGCAGTTCTTC.

This clonotype was detected many times. The chain links TRBV30 to TRBJ1-3; D is unresolved. CDR1 and CDR2 from the germline V gene are GTSNPN and SVGIG (reference sequence). CDR3 length: 13 amino acids. Trimming stripped 5 bases from V and 4 bases from J, with 12 bases between. CDR3 sequence reads: CAWDTASGNTIYF. The CDR3 DNA sequence: TGTGCCTGGGACACAGCGTCCGGAAACACCATATATTTT.

This clonotype showed up many times. The V gene is TRBV7-9, the J gene TRBJ2-3, with 13 positions matching TRBD2. V dropped 3 bases and J dropped 3; count of bases not matched to a gene: 3. The CDR3 runs to 16 residues. CDR1 and CDR2 (germline): SEHNR, FQNEAQ (reference sequence). CDR3 sequence reads: CASSFTSGRATDTQYF. CDR3 nucleotides: TGTGCCAGCAGCTTCACTAGCGGGAGGGCAACAGATACGCAGTATTTT.

In its sample, this clonotype was seen many times. V gene TRBV5-1 combines with J gene TRBJ2-3, with D tentatively TRBD2 (6 bases). CDR3 length equals 17 residues. V lost 1 base to trimming and J lost 4 bases, with 19 bases between them. Germline CDR1 reads SGHRS; CDR2 reads YFSETQ. The CDR3 is CASSLRSPSASADTQYF. The CDR3 region has the DNA TGCGCCAGCAGCTTGAGATCCCCTAGCGCCTCGGCAGATACGCAGTATTTT. Full variable domain (rest looked up from reference TRBV5-1 and TRBJ2-3): KAGVTQTPRYLIKTRGQQVTLSCSPISGHRSVSWYQQTPGQGLQFLFEYFSETQRNKGNFPGRFSGRQFSNSRSEMNVSTLELGDSALYLCASSLRSPSASADTQYFGPGTRLTVL.

The chain uses TRBV30 and TRBJ2-5; D gene uncertain. The length of the CDR3 is 12 residues. CDR1 is GTSNPN and CDR2 is SVGIG in the germline V gene (reference sequence). Deletions cut 0 bases from V and 5 bases from J, with 7 bases between. The CDR3 sequence: CAWSVIDETQYF. The CDR3 nucleotides read TGTGCCTGGAGTGTAATCGATGAGACCCAGTACTTC.

The chain is built from TRBV7-9 and TRBJ1-1; D is ambiguous. The V end lost 7 bases, the J end lost 2 bases, and 8 bases lay between the germline ends. From germline, CDR1 is SEHNR and CDR2 FQNEAQ (reference sequence). This CDR3 comprises 12 residues. CDR3 bases: TGTGCCAGCACCGAGAGAAACACTGAAGCTTTCTTT. Amino acids: CASTERNTEAFF. The variable domain in full, completed from reference TRBV7-9 and TRBJ1-1, reads DTGVSQNPRHKITKRGQNVTFRCDPISEHNRLYWYRQTLGQGPEFLTYFQNEAQLEKSRLLSDRFSAERPKGSFSTLEIQRTEQGDSAMYLCASTERNTEAFFGQGTRLTVV.

This clonotype was seen at least ten times. The V call is TRBV28, the J call TRBJ1-1; no clear D. The V gene lost 1 base and the J gene lost 1 base, with 7 bases spanning the gap. Germline-derived CDR1 and CDR2 are MDHEN and SYDVKM. This CDR3 spans 14 amino acids. The CDR3 region is CASSLLNKNTEAFF. CDR3 coding DNA: TGTGCCAGCAGTTTATTAAACAAGAACACTGAAGCTTTCTTT.

This clonotype was detected ten times or more. The genes are TRBV3-1 and TRBJ2-7; maybe TRBD1 (5 bases). Germline CDR1 is LGHDT and CDR2 is YNNKEL (reference sequence). With 3 bases removed from V and 3 bases from J, the gap between germline ends came to 15 bases. CDR3 length: 15 amino acids. The chain's CDR3 is CASSHHRSLSYEQYF. The CDR3 DNA is TGTGCCAGCAGCCACCACAGGAGCCTCAGCTACGAGCAGTACTTC.

In its sample, this clonotype was seen a few times. The chain carries TRBV7-9 and TRBJ2-3; no clear D gene. Germline lookup yields CDR1 SEHNR and CDR2 FQNEAQ (reference sequence). Trimming left V 7 bases short and J 2 bases short, with 7 bases between. The CDR3 is 12 amino acids. CDR3 protein: CASTPPTDTQYF. The CDR3 bases are TGTGCCAGCACCCCCCCCACAGATACGCAGTATTTT.

At least ten counts were recorded for this clonotype. J is TRBJ2-7 and V is TRBV2; weak D call: TRBD2 (5 bases). Germline V lookup: CDR1 SNHLY, CDR2 FYNNEI. CDR3 length: 15 amino acids. V lost 3 bases, J lost 4 bases, and 16 bases lay in between. The CDR3 spells CASSESWDGEYEQYF. CDR3 DNA sequence: TGTGCCAGCAGTGAGTCGTGGGATGGGGAGTACGAGCAGTACTTC.

This chain uses TRBV6-2 or TRBV6-3 with TRBJ1-6; 8 bases are a match to TRBD1. The J segment lost 7 bases and the V segment lost 8 bases, leaving 7 bases of the junction unmatched. Germline assignment: CDR1 MNHEY and CDR2 SVGEGT. The CDR3 totals 14 residues. The CDR3 DNA reads TGTGCCAGCCTCGACAGGGGCTTGAATTCACCCCTCCACTTT. Protein sequence: CASLDRGLNSPLHF.

This clonotype came up many times. The CDR3, as DNA: TGCGCCAGCAGCGCAGGGACAGTAGCCAAAAACATTCAGTACTTC. Its translation is CASSAGTVAKNIQYF. The chain joins TRBV5-1 to TRBJ2-4, with TRBD1 identical over 7 bases. The V and J ends lost 4 bases and 0 bases, in that order; junction bases with no gene match: 4. This CDR3 region has 15 residues. Germline-derived CDR1 and CDR2 are SGHRS and YFSETQ. The full variable domain, completed using reference TRBV5-1 and TRBJ2-4, is KAGVTQTPRYLIKTRGQQVTLSCSPISGHRSVSWYQQTPGQGLQFLFEYFSETQRNKGNFPGRFSGRQFSNSRSEMNVSTLELGDSALYLCASSAGTVAKNIQYFGAGTRLSVL.

This clonotype showed up many times. The chain combines TRBV24-1 with TRBJ2-7, with D unresolved. The length of the CDR3 is 13 residues. V lost 4 bases and J lost 3, with 9 bases in between. Germline lookup yields CDR1 KGHDR and CDR2 SFDVKD. In DNA form, the CDR3 reads TGTGCCACCAGTGACTACACGGGCTACGAGCAGTACTTC. Translation gives CATSDYTGYEQYF.

Many counts were recorded for this clonotype. The chain joins TRBV7-2 to TRBJ1-2; D is perhaps TRBD1 (6 bases). Per the germline V gene, CDR1 is SGHTA and CDR2 is FQGNSA. The germline V and J ends were trimmed by 4 bases and 7 bases, with 16 bases remaining between them. This CDR3 comprises 14 residues. In nucleotides, the CDR3 is TGTGCCAGCAGCTCCCAATCGTCCAGGGGTGGCTACACCTTC. It specifies CASSSQSSRGGYTF.

This clonotype showed up many times. The chain combines TRBV6-1 with TRBJ2-7, with TRBD2 matching 10 bases. V gave up 0 bases and J gave up 0 bases; unmatched junction bases: 5. The CDR3 sequence is 17 residues long. The germline gives CDR1 MNHNS, CDR2 SASEGT. CDR3 bases: TGTGCCAGCAGTGAAGCAGCACTAGCGGGGACCTCCTACGAGCAGTACTTC. This codes for CASSEAALAGTSYEQYF.

The chain recombines TRBV6-1 with TRBJ1-1, with 9 nucleotides matching TRBD1. The CDR3 is 13 amino acids. Germline assignment: CDR1 MNHNS and CDR2 SASEGT. The trim removed 6 bases at V and 5 bases at J, leaving 4 bases unmatched. The CDR3 DNA follows: TGTGCCAGCAGACAGGGGGCGAGGACTGAAGCTTTCTTT. Translation: CASRQGARTEAFF.

The rearrangement uses TRBV28 and TRBJ2-5, with D perhaps being TRBD1 or TRBD2 (5 bases each). CDR3 length equals 13 residues. The germline V and J ends were trimmed by 3 bases and 13 bases, with 18 bases remaining between them. Looked up from germline, CDR1 is MDHEN and CDR2 is SYDVKM. CDR3 loop: CASSFGHGGLGYF. CDR3 bases: TGTGCCAGCAGTTTTGGACATGGGGGTCTGGGGTACTTC.

This rearrangement joins TRBV18 to TRBJ1-3; D is unresolved. Trimming shortened V by 3 bases and J by 1 base, and 16 bases separated the two germline ends. This CDR3 is 17 amino acids long. Per the germline V gene, CDR1 is KGHSH and CDR2 is LQKENI. CDR3 nucleotides: TGTGCCAGCTCACCGGCGAAGGACCGCCTTTCTGGAAACACCATATATTTT. Its translation is CASSPAKDRLSGNTIYF.

This clonotype was seen at least ten times. This sequence joins TRBV18 and TRBJ1-1; maybe TRBD1 (5 bases). CDR1 is KGHSH, CDR2 LQKENI, per germline. This CDR3 spans 16 amino acids. Trimming took off 0 bases at V and 1 base at J, with 12 bases between the two ends. CDR3: CASSPPGASENTEAFF. As DNA, the CDR3 is TGTGCCAGCTCACCACCAGGGGCTTCGGAGAACACTGAAGCTTTCTTT.

The V and J genes are TRBV4-1 and TRBJ2-3; TRBD2 aligns across 9 bases. CDR1 and CDR2 from the germline V gene are MGHRA and YSYEKL. The J segment lost 0 bases and the V segment lost 6 bases, leaving 19 bases of the junction unmatched. The CDR3 sequence is 20 residues long. CDR3 amino acids: CASRARDYSGRGTSTDTQYF. The CDR3, as DNA: TGCGCCAGCAGGGCTAGGGACTATAGCGGGAGAGGGACTAGCACAGATACGCAGTATTTT.

There are a few counts of this clonotype. DNA of the CDR3: TGTGCCGTAACCAGGCCCGGAGTCCTTTCGAACACTGAAGCTTTCTTT. Translated: CAVTRPGVLSNTEAFF. This sequence joins TRBV5-8 and TRBJ1-1; D is unresolved. Germline values: CDR1 SGHTS, CDR2 YDEGEE. The CDR3 loop spans 16 amino acids. Trimming stripped 10 bases from V and 1 base from J, with 23 bases between.

The chain carries TRBV5-1 and TRBJ1-2, with 7 nucleotides matching TRBD1. J gave up 1 base and V 4 bases, and 4 bases lay outside the gene matches. This CDR3 is 14 amino acids long. CDR1 and CDR2 (germline): SGHRS, YFSETQ. The chain's CDR3 is CASSPGDSNYGYTF. The CDR3 DNA follows: TGCGCCAGCAGCCCAGGGGACAGTAACTATGGCTACACCTTC.

On this clonotype itself: It may be a read error: a sequence one base away is much more abundant. This chain links TRBV30 with TRBJ1-4; no reliable D call. CDR1 is GTSNPN and CDR2 is SVGIG in the germline V gene (reference sequence). The CDR3 contains 11 residues. The V end lost 1 base, the J end lost 6 bases, and 3 bases lay between the germline ends. The chain's CDR3 is CAWSGYEKLFF. For the CDR3, the DNA is TGTGCCTGGAGTGGCTATGAAAAACTGTTTTTT.

At least ten counts were recorded for this clonotype. V is TRBV20-1 and J is TRBJ2-3, with D maybe TRBD2 (5 bases). The germline V gene encodes CDR1 DFQATT and CDR2 SNEGSKA (reference sequence). The CDR3 extends over 15 amino acids. Deletions cut 2 bases from V and 6 bases from J, with 18 bases between. The CDR3 here is CSARSPRAAGDTQYF. DNA for the CDR3: TGCAGTGCTAGATCCCCGAGGGCCGCTGGGGATACGCAGTATTTT.

This clonotype was counted many times. The chain couples TRBV6-1 to TRBJ2-7; D might be TRBD1 (5 bases). This CDR3 has 12 amino acids. Trimming left V 3 bases short and J 2 bases short, with 5 bases between. Germline CDR1 reads MNHNS; CDR2 reads SASEGT. This CDR3 reads CASSDRAYEQYF. The CDR3 nucleotides read TGTGCCAGCAGTGACAGGGCCTACGAGCAGTACTTC.

V is TRBV7-6 and J is TRBJ1-1; 10 bases map to TRBD1. Germline V gives CDR1 SGHVS, CDR2 FNYEAQ. There are 17 residues in the CDR3. The V segment lost 5 bases and the J segment 7 bases; nucleotides outside the gene matches: 16. The DNA for the CDR3 is TGTGCCAGCAGCCTCCGTCCGGGACAGGGGACTGGATATGAAGCTTTCTTT. Translating gives CASSLRPGQGTGYEAFF.